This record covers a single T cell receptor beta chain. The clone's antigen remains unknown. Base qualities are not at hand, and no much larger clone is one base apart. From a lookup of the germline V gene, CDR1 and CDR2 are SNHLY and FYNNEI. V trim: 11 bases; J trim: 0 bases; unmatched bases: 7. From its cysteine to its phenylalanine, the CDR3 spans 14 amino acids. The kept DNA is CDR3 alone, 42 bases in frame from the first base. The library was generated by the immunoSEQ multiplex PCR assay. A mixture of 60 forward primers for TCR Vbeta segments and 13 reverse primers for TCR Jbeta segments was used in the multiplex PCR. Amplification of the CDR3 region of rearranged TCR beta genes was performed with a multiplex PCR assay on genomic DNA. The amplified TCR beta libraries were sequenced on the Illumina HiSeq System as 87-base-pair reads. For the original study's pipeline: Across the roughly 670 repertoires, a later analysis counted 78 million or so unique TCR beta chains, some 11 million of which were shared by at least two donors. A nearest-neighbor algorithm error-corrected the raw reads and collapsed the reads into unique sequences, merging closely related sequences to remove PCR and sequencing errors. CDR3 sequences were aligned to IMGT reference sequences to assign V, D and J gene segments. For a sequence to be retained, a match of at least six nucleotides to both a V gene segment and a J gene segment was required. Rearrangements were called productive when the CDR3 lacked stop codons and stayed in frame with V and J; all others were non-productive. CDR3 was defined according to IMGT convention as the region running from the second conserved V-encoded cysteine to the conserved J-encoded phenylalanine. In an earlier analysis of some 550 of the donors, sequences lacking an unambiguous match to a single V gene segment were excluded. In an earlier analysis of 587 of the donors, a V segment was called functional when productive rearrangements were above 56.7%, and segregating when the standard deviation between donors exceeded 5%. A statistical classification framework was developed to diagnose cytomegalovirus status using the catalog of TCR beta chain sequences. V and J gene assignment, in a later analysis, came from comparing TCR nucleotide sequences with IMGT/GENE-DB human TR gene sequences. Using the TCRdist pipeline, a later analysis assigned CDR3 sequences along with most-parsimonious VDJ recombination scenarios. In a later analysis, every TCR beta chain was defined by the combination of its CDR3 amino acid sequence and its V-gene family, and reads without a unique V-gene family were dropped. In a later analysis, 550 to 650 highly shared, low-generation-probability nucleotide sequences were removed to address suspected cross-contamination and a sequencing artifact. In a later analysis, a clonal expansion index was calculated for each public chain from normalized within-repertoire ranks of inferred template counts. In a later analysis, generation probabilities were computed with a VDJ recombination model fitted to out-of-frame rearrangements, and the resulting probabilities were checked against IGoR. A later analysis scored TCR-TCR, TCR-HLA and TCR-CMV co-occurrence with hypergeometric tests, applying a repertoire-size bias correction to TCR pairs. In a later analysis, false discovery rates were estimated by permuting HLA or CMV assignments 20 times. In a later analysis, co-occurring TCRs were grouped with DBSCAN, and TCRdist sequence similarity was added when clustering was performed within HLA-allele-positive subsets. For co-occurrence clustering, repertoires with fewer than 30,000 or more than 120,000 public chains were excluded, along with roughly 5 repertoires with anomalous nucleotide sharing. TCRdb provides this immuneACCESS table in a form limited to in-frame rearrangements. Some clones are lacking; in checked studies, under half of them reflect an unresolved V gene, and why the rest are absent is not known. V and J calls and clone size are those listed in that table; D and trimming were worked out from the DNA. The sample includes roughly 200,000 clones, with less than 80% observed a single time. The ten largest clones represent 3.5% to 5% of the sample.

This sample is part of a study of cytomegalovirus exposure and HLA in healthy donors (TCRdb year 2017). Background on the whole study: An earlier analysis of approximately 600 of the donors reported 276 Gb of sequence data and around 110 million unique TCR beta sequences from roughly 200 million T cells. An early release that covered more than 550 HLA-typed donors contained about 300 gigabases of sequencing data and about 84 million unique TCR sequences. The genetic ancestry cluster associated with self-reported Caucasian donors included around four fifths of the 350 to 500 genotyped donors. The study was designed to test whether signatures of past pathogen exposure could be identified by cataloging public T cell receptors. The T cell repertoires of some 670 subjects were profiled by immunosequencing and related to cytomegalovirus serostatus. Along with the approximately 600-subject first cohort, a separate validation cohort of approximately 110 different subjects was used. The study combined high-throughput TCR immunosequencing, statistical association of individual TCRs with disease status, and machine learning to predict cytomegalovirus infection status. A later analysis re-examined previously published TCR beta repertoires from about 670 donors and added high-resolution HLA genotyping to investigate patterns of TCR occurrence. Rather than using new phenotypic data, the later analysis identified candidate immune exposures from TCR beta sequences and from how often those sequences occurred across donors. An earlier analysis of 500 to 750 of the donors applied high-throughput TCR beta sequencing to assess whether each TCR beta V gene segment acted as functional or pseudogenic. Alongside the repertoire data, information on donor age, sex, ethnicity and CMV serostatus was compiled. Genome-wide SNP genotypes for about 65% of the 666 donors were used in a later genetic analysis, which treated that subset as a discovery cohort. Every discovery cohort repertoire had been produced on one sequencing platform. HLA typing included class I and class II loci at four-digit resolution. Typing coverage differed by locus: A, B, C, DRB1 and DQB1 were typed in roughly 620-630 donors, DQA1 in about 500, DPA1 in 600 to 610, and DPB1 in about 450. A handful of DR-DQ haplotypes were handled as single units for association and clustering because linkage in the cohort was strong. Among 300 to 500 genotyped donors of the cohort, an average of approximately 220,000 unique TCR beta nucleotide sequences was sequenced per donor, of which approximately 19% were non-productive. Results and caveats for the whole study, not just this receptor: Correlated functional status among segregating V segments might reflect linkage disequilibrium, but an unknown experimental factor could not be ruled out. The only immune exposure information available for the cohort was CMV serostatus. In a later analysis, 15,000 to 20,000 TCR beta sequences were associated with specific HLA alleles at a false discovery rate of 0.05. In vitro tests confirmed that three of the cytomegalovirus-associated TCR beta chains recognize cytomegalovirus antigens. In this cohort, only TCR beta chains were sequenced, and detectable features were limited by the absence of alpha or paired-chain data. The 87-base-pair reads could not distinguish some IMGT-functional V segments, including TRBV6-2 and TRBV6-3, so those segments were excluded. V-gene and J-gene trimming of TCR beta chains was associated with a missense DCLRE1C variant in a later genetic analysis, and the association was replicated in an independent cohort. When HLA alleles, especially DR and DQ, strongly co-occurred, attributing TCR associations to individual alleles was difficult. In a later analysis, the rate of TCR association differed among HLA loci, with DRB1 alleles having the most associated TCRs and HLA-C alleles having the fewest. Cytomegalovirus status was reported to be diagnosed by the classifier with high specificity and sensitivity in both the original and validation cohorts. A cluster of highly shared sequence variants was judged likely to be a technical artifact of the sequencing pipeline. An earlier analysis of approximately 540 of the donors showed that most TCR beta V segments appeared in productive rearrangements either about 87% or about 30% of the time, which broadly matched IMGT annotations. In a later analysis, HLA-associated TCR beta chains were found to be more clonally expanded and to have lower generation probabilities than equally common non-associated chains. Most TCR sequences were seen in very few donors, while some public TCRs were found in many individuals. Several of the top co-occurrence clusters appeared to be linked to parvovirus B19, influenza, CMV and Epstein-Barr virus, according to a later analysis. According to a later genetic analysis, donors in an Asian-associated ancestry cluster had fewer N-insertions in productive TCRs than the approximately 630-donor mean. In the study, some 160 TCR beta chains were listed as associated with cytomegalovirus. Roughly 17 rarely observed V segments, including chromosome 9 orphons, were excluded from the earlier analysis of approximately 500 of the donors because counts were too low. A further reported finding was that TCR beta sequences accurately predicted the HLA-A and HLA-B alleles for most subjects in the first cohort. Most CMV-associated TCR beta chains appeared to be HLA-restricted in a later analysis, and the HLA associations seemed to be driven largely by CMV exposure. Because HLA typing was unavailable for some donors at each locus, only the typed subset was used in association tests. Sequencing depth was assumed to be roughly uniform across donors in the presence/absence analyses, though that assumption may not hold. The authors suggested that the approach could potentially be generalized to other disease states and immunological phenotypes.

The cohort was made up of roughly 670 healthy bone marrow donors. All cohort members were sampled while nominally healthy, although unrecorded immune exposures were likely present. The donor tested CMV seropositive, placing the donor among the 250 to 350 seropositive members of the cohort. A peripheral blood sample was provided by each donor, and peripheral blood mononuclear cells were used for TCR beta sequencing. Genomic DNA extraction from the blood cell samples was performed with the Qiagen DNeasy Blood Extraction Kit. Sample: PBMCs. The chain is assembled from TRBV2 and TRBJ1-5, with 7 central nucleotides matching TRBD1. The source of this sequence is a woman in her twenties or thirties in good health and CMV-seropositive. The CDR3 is CAVKAGGSNQPQHF. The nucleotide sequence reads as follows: TGTGCCGTCAAAGCAGGGGGTAGCAATCAGCCCCAGCATTTT.